Sequencing of this TCR beta chain was carried out in a study of blood T cell repertoires in COVID-19. Study information: Collection of acute and convalescent COVID-19 samples took place in the United States, Italy and Spain.

The V end lost 0 bases, the J end lost 7 bases, and 13 bases lay between the germline ends. CDR3 length: 15 amino acids. The germline V gene encodes CDR1 SGDLS and CDR2 YYNGEE. Authors' processing steps: Amplification of reference gene primers provided the estimated nucleated cell counts. Profiled with immunoSEQ multiplex PCR; TCRdb holds only in-frame clones, not every one. V and J calls and clone size are those listed in that table; D and trimming were worked out from the DNA. The sample carries 40,000 to 50,000 clones, approximately 91% recorded once. This receptor was identified in a man aged 45-60 years with active COVID-19. The chain carries TRBV9 and TRBJ2-2, with D hard to call. The sample taken for sequencing was peripheral blood. The CDR3 sequence: CASSVDYPPYGELFF. CDR3 DNA: TGTGCCAGCAGCGTAGACTATCCCCCATACGGGGAGCTGTTTTTT.